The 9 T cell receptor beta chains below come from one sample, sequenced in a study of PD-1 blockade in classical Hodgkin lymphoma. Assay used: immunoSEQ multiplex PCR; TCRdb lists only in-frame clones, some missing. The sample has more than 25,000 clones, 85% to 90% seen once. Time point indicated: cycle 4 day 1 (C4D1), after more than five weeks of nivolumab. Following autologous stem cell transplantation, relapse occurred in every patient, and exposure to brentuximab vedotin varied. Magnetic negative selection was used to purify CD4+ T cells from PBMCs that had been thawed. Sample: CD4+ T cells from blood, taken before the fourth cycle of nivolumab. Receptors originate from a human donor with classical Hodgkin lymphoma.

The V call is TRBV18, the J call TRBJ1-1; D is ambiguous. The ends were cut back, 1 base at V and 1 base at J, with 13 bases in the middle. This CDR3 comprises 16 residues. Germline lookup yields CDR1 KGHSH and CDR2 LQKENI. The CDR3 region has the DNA TGTGCCAGCTCACCACAGGCCCGTGTTCCGAACACTGAAGCTTTCTTT. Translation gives CASSPQARVPNTEAFF.

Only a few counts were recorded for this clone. The CDR3 is CASSSSGRKQQYF. Here the CDR3 DNA reads TGCGCCAGCAGTTCTAGCGGGAGGAAACAGCAGTACTTC. The V call is TRBV10-1, the J call TRBJ2-7; 11 bases agree with TRBD2. The junction had 5 bases not matched to a gene; V was cut back by 5 bases and J by 8 bases. This CDR3 contains 13 residues. Germline V lookup: CDR1 WNHNN, CDR2 SYGVQD (reference sequence).

DNA for the CDR3: TGTGCCAGCTCACCACCTTCGGCGTGGGCCTCGGTCACTGAAGCTTTCTTT. Translated, it gives CASSPPSAWASVTEAFF. The rearrangement uses TRBV18 and TRBJ1-1, with unresolved D. Per germline, CDR1 KGHSH and CDR2 LQKENI. CDR3 length: 17 amino acids. Trimming shortened V by 0 bases and J by 4 bases, and 18 bases separated the two germline ends.

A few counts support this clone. The CDR3 here is CASSHQDSYGYTF. As DNA, the CDR3 is TGTGCCAGCAGTCACCAGGATTCCTATGGCTACACCTTC. The V call is TRBV6-6, the J call TRBJ1-2; no definite D call. The CDR3 covers 13 residues. CDR1 is MNHNY and CDR2 is SVGAGI in the germline V gene (reference sequence). V was trimmed by 5 bases and J by 4 bases, leaving 11 bases between them.

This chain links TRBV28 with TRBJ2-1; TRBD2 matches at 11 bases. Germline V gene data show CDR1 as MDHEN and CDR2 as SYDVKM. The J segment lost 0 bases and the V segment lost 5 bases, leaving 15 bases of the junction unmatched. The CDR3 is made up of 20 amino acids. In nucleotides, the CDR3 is TGTGCCAGCAGTCCACTTACCCGAAGACTAGCGGGGATCTCCTACAATGAGCAGTTCTTC. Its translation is CASSPLTRRLAGISYNEQFF.

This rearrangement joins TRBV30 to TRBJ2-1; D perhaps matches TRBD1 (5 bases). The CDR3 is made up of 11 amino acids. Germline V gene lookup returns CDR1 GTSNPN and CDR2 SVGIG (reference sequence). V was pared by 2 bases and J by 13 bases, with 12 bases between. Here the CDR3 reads CAWSLQQGQFF. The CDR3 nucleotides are TGTGCCTGGAGTCTTCAGCAGGGACAGTTCTTC.

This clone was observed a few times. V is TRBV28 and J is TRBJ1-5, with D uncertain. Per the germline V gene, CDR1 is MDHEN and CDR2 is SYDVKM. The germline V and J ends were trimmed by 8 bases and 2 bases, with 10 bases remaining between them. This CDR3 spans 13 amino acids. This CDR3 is CASQAVGNQPQHF. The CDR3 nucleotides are TGTGCCAGCCAGGCGGTGGGCAATCAGCCCCAGCATTTT.

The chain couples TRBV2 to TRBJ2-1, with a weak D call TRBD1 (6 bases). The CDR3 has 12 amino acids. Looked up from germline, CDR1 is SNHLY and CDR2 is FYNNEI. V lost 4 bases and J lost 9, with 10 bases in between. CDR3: CASSVQGGEQFF. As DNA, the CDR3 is TGTGCCAGCAGTGTACAGGGCGGTGAGCAGTTCTTC.

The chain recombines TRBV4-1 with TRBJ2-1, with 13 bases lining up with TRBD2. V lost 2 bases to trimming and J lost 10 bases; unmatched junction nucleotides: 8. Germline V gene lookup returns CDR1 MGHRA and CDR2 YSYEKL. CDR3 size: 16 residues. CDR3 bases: TGCGCCAGCAGCCAAACGGGACTAGCGGGACTGTGGGAGCAGTTCTTC. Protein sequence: CASSQTGLAGLWEQFF.